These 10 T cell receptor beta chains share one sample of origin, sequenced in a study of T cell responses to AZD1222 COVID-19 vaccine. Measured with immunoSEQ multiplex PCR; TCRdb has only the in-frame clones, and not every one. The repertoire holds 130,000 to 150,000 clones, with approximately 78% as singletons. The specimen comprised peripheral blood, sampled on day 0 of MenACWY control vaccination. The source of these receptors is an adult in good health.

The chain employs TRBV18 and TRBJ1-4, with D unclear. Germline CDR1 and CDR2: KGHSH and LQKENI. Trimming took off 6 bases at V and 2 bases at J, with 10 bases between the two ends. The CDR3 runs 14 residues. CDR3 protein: CASSSTRTNEKLFF. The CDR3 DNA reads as TGTGCCAGCTCGTCAACGCGGACTAATGAAAAACTGTTTTTT. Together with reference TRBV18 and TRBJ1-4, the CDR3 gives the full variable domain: NAGVMQNPRHLVRRRGQEARLRCSPMKGHSHVYWYRQLPEEGLKFMVYLQKENIIDESGMPKERFSAEFPKEGPSILRIQQVVRGDSAAYFCASSSTRTNEKLFFGSGTQLSVL.

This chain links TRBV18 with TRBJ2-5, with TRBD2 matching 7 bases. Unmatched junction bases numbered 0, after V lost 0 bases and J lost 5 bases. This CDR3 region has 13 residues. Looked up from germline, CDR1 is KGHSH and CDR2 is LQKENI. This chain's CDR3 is CASSPPGGETQYF. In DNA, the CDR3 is TGTGCCAGCTCACCACCGGGGGGGGAGACCCAGTACTTC.

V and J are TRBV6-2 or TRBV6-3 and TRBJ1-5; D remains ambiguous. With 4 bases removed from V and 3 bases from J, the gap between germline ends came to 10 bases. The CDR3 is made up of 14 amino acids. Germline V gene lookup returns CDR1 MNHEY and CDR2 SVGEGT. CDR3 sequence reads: CASSLPGYNQPQHF. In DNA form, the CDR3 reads TGTGCCAGCAGTTTACCGGGATACAATCAGCCCCAGCATTTT.

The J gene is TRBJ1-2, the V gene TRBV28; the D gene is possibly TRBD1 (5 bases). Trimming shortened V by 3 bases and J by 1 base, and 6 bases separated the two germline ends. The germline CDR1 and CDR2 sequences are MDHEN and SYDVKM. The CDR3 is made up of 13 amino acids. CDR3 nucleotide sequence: TGTGCCAGCAGTTTGACAGTTAACTATGGCTACACCTTC. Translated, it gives CASSLTVNYGYTF.

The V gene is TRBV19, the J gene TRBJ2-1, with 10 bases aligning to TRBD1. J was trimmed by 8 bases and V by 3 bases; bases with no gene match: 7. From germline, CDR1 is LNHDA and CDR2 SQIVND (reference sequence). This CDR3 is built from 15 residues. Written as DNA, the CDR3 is TGTGCCAGTAGTATGACAGGGGGCGGTGGGGATGAGCAGTTCTTC. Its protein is CASSMTGGGGDEQFF. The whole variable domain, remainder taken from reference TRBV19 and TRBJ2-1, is DGGITQSPKYLFRKEGQNVTLSCEQNLNHDAMYWYRQDPGQGLRLIYYSQIVNDFQKGDIAEGYSVSREKKESFPLTVTSAQKNPTAFYLCASSMTGGGGDEQFFGPGTRLTVL.

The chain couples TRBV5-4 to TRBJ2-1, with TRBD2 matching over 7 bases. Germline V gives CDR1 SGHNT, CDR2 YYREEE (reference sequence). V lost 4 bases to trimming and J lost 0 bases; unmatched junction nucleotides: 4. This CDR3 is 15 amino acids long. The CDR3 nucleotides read TGTGCCAGCAGCGGGGGGGATAGCTCCTACAATGAGCAGTTCTTC. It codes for CASSGGDSSYNEQFF.

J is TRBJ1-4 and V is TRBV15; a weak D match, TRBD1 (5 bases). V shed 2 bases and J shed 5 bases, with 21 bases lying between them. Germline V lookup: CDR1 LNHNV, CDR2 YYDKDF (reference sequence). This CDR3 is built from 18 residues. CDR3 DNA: TGTGCCACCAGCAGATTGAATGTGGTAGGGGACTTAAATGAAAAACTGTTTTTT. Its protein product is CATSRLNVVGDLNEKLFF. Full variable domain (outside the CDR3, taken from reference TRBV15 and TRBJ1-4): DAMVIQNPRYQVTQFGKPVTLSCSQTLNHNVMYWYQQKSSQAPKLLFHYYDKDFNNEADTPDNFQSRRPNTSFCFLDIRSPGLGDTAMYLCATSRLNVVGDLNEKLFFGSGTQLSVL.

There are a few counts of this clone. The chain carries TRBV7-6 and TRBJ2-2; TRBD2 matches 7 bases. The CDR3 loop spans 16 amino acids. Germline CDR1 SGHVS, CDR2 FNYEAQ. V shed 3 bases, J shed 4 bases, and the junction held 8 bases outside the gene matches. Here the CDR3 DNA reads TGTGCCAGCAGCTTTTTGAGCGGGGAGGGCACCGGGGAGCTGTTTTTT. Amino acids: CASSFLSGEGTGELFF. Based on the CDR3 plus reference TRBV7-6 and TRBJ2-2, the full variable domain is GAGVSQSPRYKVTKRGQDVALRCDPISGHVSLYWYRQALGQGPEFLTYFNYEAQQDKSGLPNDRFSAERPEGSISTLTIQRTEQRDSAMYRCASSFLSGEGTGELFFGEGSRLTVL.

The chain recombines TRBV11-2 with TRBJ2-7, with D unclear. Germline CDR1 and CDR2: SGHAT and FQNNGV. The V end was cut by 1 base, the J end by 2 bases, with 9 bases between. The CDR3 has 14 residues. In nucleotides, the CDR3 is TGTGCCAGCAGCTTAGCCCTAGGAACCTACGAGCAGTACTTC. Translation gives CASSLALGTYEQYF.

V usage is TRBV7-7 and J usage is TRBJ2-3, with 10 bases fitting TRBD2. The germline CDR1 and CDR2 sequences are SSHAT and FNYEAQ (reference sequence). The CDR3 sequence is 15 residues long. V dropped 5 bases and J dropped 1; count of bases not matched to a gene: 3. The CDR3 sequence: CASSRGLAGTDTQYF. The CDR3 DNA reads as TGTGCCAGCAGCCGTGGACTAGCGGGCACAGATACGCAGTATTTT.